These 21 T cell receptor beta chains came from one sample sequenced in a study of blood T cell repertoires in COVID-19. Sequencing was performed with immunoSEQ multiplex PCR; in TCRdb, only in-frame clones are kept and a portion is missing. This sample has under 200,000 clones, with 85% to 95% found just once. The sequencing input was peripheral blood. These receptor sequences come from a man in his fifties with acute or convalescent COVID-19.

DNA for the CDR3: TGTGCCAGCAGCTCCCCACAGGACCCCTACGAGCAGTACGTC. Translating it yields CASSSPQDPYEQYV. This sequence joins TRBV7-9 and TRBJ2-7; D might be TRBD1 (5 bases). Germline V CDR1 and CDR2: SEHNR, FQNEAQ (reference sequence). The V gene lost 4 bases and the J gene lost 2 bases, with 12 bases spanning the gap. The CDR3 is 14 residues long.

The V gene is TRBV3-1 (or the pseudogene TRBV3-2), the J gene TRBJ2-1, with no clear D. CDR1 is LGHDT, CDR2 YNNKEL, per germline (reference sequence). With 2 bases removed from V and 0 bases from J, the gap between germline ends came to 8 bases. The CDR3 is 15 residues long. CDR3 DNA: TGTGCCAGCAGCCAATTTGTCCTCTCCTACAATGAGCAGTTCTTC. It specifies CASSQFVLSYNEQFF.

This clone was counted once. V is TRBV28 and J is TRBJ1-1; no definite D call. Germline CDR1 reads MDHEN; CDR2 reads SYDVKM. The V and J ends lost 1 base and 8 bases respectively, with 5 bases between them. The CDR3 loop spans 11 amino acids. The DNA for the CDR3 is TGTGCCAGCAGTTTATACCGGGAAGCTTTCTTT. Its translation is CASSLYREAFF.

The chain has TRBV9 and TRBJ2-2, with D maybe TRBD1 (5 bases). V gave up 0 bases and J gave up 5 bases, with 8 bases separating them. In germline, CDR1 is SGDLS, CDR2 YYNGEE. The CDR3 totals 14 residues. For the CDR3, the DNA is TGTGCCAGCAGCGTAGCAGGGCGGACCGGGGAGCTGTTTTTT. Translating gives CASSVAGRTGELFF.

This chain joins TRBV19 and TRBJ1-5, with D possibly being TRBD1 (5 bases). CDR1 LNHDA and CDR2 SQIVND come from the germline V gene (reference sequence). Trimming removed 5 bases at V and 9 bases at J, with 14 bases between. This CDR3 contains 13 residues. Written as DNA, the CDR3 is TGTGCCAGTAGTCCCTCAGGGATCTGGCCCCAGCATTTT. This codes for CASSPSGIWPQHF.

Concerning this clone: A read error may produce the germline difference seen at one junction end. V and J are TRBV6-5 and TRBJ2-5; D is possibly TRBD2 (6 bases). Germline V CDR1 and CDR2: MNHEY, SVGAGI. CDR3 length: 14 amino acids. The CDR3 spells CVSSQNSGLETQYF. The CDR3, as DNA: TGTGTCAGCAGTCAGAACAGCGGGCTTGAAACCCAGTACTTC.

This clone has only one observation. The V and J genes are TRBV28 and TRBJ1-2, with D hard to call. Germline V gene lookup returns CDR1 MDHEN and CDR2 SYDVKM. V was clipped by 8 bases and J by 0 bases, with 16 bases between them. The CDR3 has 15 residues. The DNA for the CDR3 is TGTGCCAGCCGCCCCCCAGGAATCCCTAACTATGGCTACACCTTC. Translating it yields CASRPPGIPNYGYTF.

CDR3 loop: CASSGLSYNEQFF. DNA of the CDR3: TGTGCCAGTAGTGGGCTCTCCTACAATGAGCAGTTCTTC. The chain joins TRBV11-2 to TRBJ2-1; D gene uncertain. Germline V gene sequence: CDR1 SGHAT, CDR2 FQNNGV. The CDR3 is made up of 13 amino acids. V lost 9 bases to trimming and J lost 0 bases, with 9 bases between them.

The count of this clone is one. This chain joins TRBV6-6 and TRBJ1-2; D gene ambiguous. This CDR3 spans 14 amino acids. Trimming left V 3 bases short and J 9 bases short, with 17 bases between. Germline CDR1 reads MNHNY; CDR2 reads SVGAGI (reference sequence). In DNA, the CDR3 is TGTGCCAGCAGTTATTTAACCGTGTCTAGGCGCTACACCTTC. As protein: CASSYLTVSRRYTF.

The chain joins TRBV18 to TRBJ2-2, with unresolved D. CDR3 length equals 15 residues. V lost 3 bases to trimming and J lost 1 base, with 9 bases between them. Germline CDR1 reads KGHSH; CDR2 reads LQKENI. This chain's CDR3 is CASSPSPLNTGELFF. DNA of the CDR3: TGTGCCAGCTCACCGTCCCCCTTGAACACCGGGGAGCTGTTTTTT. The full variable domain, with the rest looked up from reference TRBV18 and TRBJ2-2, is NAGVMQNPRHLVRRRGQEARLRCSPMKGHSHVYWYRQLPEEGLKFMVYLQKENIIDESGMPKERFSAEFPKEGPSILRIQQVVRGDSAAYFCASSPSPLNTGELFFGEGSRLTVL.

J is TRBJ2-5 and V is TRBV5-8; 8 bases align to TRBD2. V lost 4 bases and J lost 5; bases outside the gene matches: 7. The CDR3 sequence is 14 residues long. Germline lookup yields CDR1 SGHTS and CDR2 YDEGEE. CDR3 loop: CASSKLSGSETQYF. Written as DNA, the CDR3 is TGTGCCAGCAGCAAATTAAGCGGGAGCGAGACCCAGTACTTC. Full variable domain (remainder filled in from reference TRBV5-8 and TRBJ2-5): EAGVTQSPTHLIKTRGQQATLRCSPISGHTSVYWYQQALGLGLQFLLWYDEGEERNRGNFPPRFSGRQFPNYSSELNVNALELEDSALYLCASSKLSGSETQYFGPGTRLLVL.

A note on this clone: The same CDR3 is also encoded by other DNA sequences in this sample. The chain employs TRBV7-2 and TRBJ2-1, with D tentatively TRBD1 (6 bases). From germline, CDR1 is SGHTA and CDR2 FQGNSA. CDR3 length: 15 amino acids. V was clipped by 1 base and J by 1 base, with 8 bases between them. CDR3 nucleotide sequence: TGTGCCAGCAGCTTAGGGGGGCCTTCCTACAATGAGCAGTTCTTC. Its protein product is CASSLGGPSYNEQFF.

The chain recombines TRBV7-8 with TRBJ2-3; 8 positions match TRBD1. J lost 5 bases, V lost 8 bases, and 6 bases had no gene match. The CDR3 loop spans 13 amino acids. Germline values: CDR1 SGHVS, CDR2 FQNEAQ. In nucleotides, the CDR3 is TGTGCCAGCTTGACAGGGGTTGGAGATACGCAGTATTTT. Translated: CASLTGVGDTQYF.

This chain uses TRBV7-2 with TRBJ2-7; D is perhaps TRBD1 (6 bases). V was pared by 5 bases and J by 6 bases, with 14 bases between. Per germline, CDR1 SGHTA and CDR2 FQGNSA. The CDR3 covers 13 residues. CDR3 in amino acids: CASSILQGSEQYV. The CDR3 region has the DNA TGTGCCAGCAGCATTCTACAGGGTTCCGAGCAGTACGTC.

The genes are TRBV28 and TRBJ1-3; D uncertain. CDR3 length: 14 amino acids. V lost 6 bases, J lost 0 bases, and 9 bases lay in between. Germline lookup yields CDR1 MDHEN and CDR2 SYDVKM. This CDR3 is CASRRYTSGNTIYF. In DNA form, the CDR3 reads TGTGCCAGCAGGAGGTATACCTCTGGAAACACCATATATTTT.

The chain uses TRBV21-1 and TRBJ1-2; TRBD1 is the table's D call and was not checked against the DNA. TRBV21-1 is annotated as a pseudogene. There are 14 residues in the CDR3. CDR3 nucleotides: TGTGCCAGCATCGGGACAGGAAATAACTATGGCTACACCTTC. It is translated as CASIGTGNNYGYTF.

The chain employs TRBV18 and TRBJ2-1, with D maybe TRBD2 (6 bases). V gave up 2 bases and J gave up 10 bases, with 15 bases separating them. The CDR3 contains 14 residues. The germline V gene has CDR1 KGHSH and CDR2 LQKENI. This CDR3 is CASSPELTSPEQFF. CDR3 bases: TGTGCCAGCTCACCAGAACTCACTAGCCCCGAGCAGTTCTTC.

V is TRBV28 and J is TRBJ1-1; TRBD1 is a possible D gene (5 bases). Looked up from germline, CDR1 is MDHEN and CDR2 is SYDVKM. The CDR3 consists of 13 residues. The V and J ends lost 2 bases and 6 bases respectively, with 10 bases between them. The chain's CDR3 is CASSLKGWAEAFF. The CDR3 nucleotides read TGTGCCAGCAGTTTAAAGGGGTGGGCTGAAGCTTTCTTT.

The gene calls are TRBV5-4 and TRBJ2-1; TRBD1 agrees at 8 bases. J lost 4 bases, V lost 4 bases, and 7 bases had no gene match. Germline lookup yields CDR1 SGHNT and CDR2 YYREEE (reference sequence). The CDR3 consists of 15 residues. CDR3 protein: CASSPPGTGYNEQFF. DNA of the CDR3: TGTGCCAGCAGCCCCCCCGGGACAGGATACAATGAGCAGTTCTTC. Looking up the rest from reference TRBV5-4 and TRBJ2-1 gives the full variable domain: ETGVTQSPTHLIKTRGQQVTLRCSSQSGHNTVSWYQQALGQGPQFIFQYYREEENGRGNFPPRFSGLQFPNYSSELNVNALELDDSALYLCASSPPGTGYNEQFFGPGTRLTVL.

V is TRBV29-1 and J is TRBJ1-2; 7 bases align to TRBD1. The V gene's germline CDR1 is SQVTM and CDR2 ANQGSEA. The CDR3 runs to 14 residues. V dropped 4 bases and J dropped 4; count of bases not matched to a gene: 9. CDR3 sequence reads: CSVAPLGQSYGYTF. The CDR3 DNA is TGCAGCGTTGCTCCCCTGGGACAGAGCTATGGCTACACCTTC.

This clone was observed a single time. The chain joins TRBV28 to TRBJ1-5, with 9 bases lining up with TRBD1. The CDR3 loop spans 15 amino acids. The germline V gene encodes CDR1 MDHEN and CDR2 SYDVKM. The V and J ends lost 9 bases and 4 bases, in that order; junction bases with no gene match: 10. The CDR3 DNA follows: TGTGCCAGTAGCTATGGGACAGGGAGAAATCAGCCCCAGCATTTT. Amino acid sequence: CASSYGTGRNQPQHF. The complete variable domain, with remaining parts taken from reference TRBV28 and TRBJ1-5, reads DVKVTQSSRYLVKRTGEKVFLECVQDMDHENMFWYRQDPGLGLRLIYFSYDVKMKEKGDIPEGYSVSREKKERFSLILESASTNQTSMYLCASSYGTGRNQPQHFGDGTRLSIL.